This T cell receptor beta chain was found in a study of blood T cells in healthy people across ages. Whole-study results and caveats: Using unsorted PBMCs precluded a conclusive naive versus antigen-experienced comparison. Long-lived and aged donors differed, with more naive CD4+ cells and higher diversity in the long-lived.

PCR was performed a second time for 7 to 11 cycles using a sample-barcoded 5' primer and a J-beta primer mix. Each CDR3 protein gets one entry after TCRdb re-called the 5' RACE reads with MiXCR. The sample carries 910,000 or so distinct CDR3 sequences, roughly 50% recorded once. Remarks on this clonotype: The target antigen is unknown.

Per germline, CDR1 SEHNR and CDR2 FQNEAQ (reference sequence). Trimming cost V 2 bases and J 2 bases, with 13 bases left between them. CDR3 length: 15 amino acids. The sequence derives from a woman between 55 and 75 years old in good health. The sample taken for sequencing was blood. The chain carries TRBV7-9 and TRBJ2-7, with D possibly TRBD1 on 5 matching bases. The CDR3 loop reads CASSLFRGRAYEQYF. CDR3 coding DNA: TGTGCCAGCAGCTTATTTAGGGGCAGGGCCTACGAGCAGTACTTC. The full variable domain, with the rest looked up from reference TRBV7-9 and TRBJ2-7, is DTGVSQNPRHKITKRGQNVTFRCDPISEHNRLYWYRQTLGQGPEFLTYFQNEAQLEKSRLLSDRFSAERPKGSFSTLEIQRTEQGDSAMYLCASSLFRGRAYEQYFGPGTRLTVT.